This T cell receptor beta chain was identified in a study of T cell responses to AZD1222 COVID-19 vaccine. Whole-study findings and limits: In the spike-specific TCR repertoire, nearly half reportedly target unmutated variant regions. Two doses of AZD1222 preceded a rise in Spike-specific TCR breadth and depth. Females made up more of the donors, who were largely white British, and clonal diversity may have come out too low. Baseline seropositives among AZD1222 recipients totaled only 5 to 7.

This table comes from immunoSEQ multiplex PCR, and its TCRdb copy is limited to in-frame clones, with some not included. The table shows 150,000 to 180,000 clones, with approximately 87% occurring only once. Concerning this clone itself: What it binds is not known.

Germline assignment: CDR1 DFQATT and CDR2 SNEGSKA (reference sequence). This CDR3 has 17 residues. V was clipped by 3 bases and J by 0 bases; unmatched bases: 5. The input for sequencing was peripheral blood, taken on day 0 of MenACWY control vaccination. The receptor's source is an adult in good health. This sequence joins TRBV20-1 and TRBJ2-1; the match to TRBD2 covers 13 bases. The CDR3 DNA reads TGCAGTGCTAGTCGACTAGCGGGGGGAAGCTCCTACAATGAGCAGTTCTTC. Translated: CSASRLAGGSSYNEQFF.